The T cell receptor (beta chain) described here comes from a study of cytomegalovirus exposure and HLA in healthy donors. Here immunoSEQ multiplex PCR was the method, and the copy in TCRdb shows in-frame clones only, minus some. The sample has about 220,000 clones, 80% to 95% seen once. CDR3 length: 16 amino acids. Germline loops: CDR1 SGHDT, CDR2 YYEEEE. The V gene end was trimmed by 3 bases and the J gene end by 4 bases; junction bases not matched to a gene: 4. Material for sequencing was PBMCs. The source of this sequence is a woman aged 18-30 years in good health and CMV-seronegative. The chain combines TRBV5-6 with TRBJ2-5; 15 bases map to TRBD2. The CDR3 sequence is CASSSRTSGRGETQYF. CDR3 sequence (DNA): TGTGCCAGCAGCTCCCGGACTAGCGGGAGGGGAGAGACCCAGTACTTC. Supplemented by reference TRBV5-6 and TRBJ2-5, the full variable domain reads DAGVTQSPTHLIKTRGQQVTLRCSPKSGHDTVSWYQQALGQGPQFIFQYYEEEERQRGNFPDRFSGHQFPNYSSELNVNALLLGDSALYLCASSSRTSGRGETQYFGPGTRLLVL.